These 11 T cell receptor beta chains came from one sample sequenced in a study of blood T cells in healthy people across ages (dated by TCRdb to between 2014 and 2017). Library generation was performed with 5' RACE. These reads were obtained on an Illumina HiSeq 2500. A second PCR of roughly 6 to 11 cycles was performed with a sample-barcoded 5' primer and a J-beta primer mix. The public sequencing data were trimmed at Q25 with fastp and processed into clonotypes with MiXCR by TCRdb, which kept only in-frame beta chains. Rows are unified per CDR3 protein, each entry keeping the most common DNA and genes. Counted in this sample were more than 1,000,000 distinct CDR3 sequences; almost 25% of them appeared once. Jointly, the top ten make up around 0.75% of the sample. The same sample was also used in a study of T cells of mothers and their children.

The sequenced sample consisted of blood. The receptor set was obtained from a girl aged 2-10 years in good health.

This clonotype was observed many times. The chain is built from TRBV19 and TRBJ2-4; 8 bases are shared with TRBD1. Germline values: CDR1 LNHDA, CDR2 SQIVND (reference sequence). The V gene end was trimmed by 8 bases and the J gene end by 2 bases; junction bases not matched to a gene: 5. The CDR3 covers 14 residues. This CDR3 reads CASARQGTKNIQYF. CDR3 nucleotides: TGTGCCAGTGCCCGACAGGGGACCAAAAACATTCAGTACTTC.

The CDR3 here is CASSATGPRTGELFF. The CDR3 DNA follows: TGTGCCAGCAGTGCTACAGGACCCCGGACCGGGGAGCTGTTTTTT. J is TRBJ2-2 and V is TRBV28; the D gene is possibly TRBD1 (5 bases). V was clipped by 5 bases and J by 5 bases, with 15 bases between them. The CDR3 is 15 residues long. Looked up from germline, CDR1 is MDHEN and CDR2 is SYDVKM. The full variable domain, completed using reference TRBV28 and TRBJ2-2, is DVKVTQSSRYLVKRTGEKVFLECVQDMDHENMFWYRQDPGLGLRLIYFSYDVKMKEKGDIPEGYSVSREKKERFSLILESASTNQTSMYLCASSATGPRTGELFFGEGSRLTVL.

The chain has TRBV28 and TRBJ2-1; TRBD1 aligns across 9 bases. Germline V CDR1 and CDR2: MDHEN, SYDVKM. This CDR3 has 16 residues. The junction had 9 bases not matched to a gene; V was cut back by 8 bases and J by 1 base. CDR3 protein: CASLNRGPLSYNEQFF. The CDR3 region has the DNA TGTGCCAGCCTAAACAGGGGGCCCCTTTCCTACAATGAGCAGTTCTTC.

The chain has TRBV2 and TRBJ2-5; TRBD1 aligns across 7 bases. V gave up 8 bases and J gave up 1 base; unmatched junction bases: 4. Germline-derived CDR1 and CDR2 are SNHLY and FYNNEI. This CDR3 has 13 amino acids. For the CDR3, the DNA is TGTGCCAGCGCCAGGGACAGCCAAGAGACCCAGTACTTC. Amino acids: CASARDSQETQYF.

The chain has TRBV6-2 or TRBV6-3 and TRBJ2-5, with 9 nucleotides matching TRBD1. Losses at the gene ends were 6 bases for V and 2 bases for J; bases not matched to a gene: 10. The CDR3 totals 16 residues. Germline CDR1 is MNHEY and CDR2 is SVGEGT. This CDR3 is CASSPRDRVLQETQYF. As DNA, the CDR3 is TGTGCCAGCAGCCCACGGGACAGGGTTTTACAAGAGACCCAGTACTTC.

This rearrangement joins TRBV12-3 or TRBV12-4 to TRBJ2-5; 11 bases line up with TRBD2. V shed 4 bases, J shed 0 bases, and the junction held 7 bases outside the gene matches. The CDR3 extends over 17 amino acids. The CDR3 nucleotides are TGTGCCAGCAGTTCGGCTAGCGGGGGGATGTACCAAGAGACCCAGTACTTC. Its translation is CASSSASGGMYQETQYF.

This clonotype was detected only a few times. The V and J genes are TRBV20-1 and TRBJ2-7; D is perhaps TRBD2 (5 bases). The V end lost 1 base, the J end lost 6 bases, and 16 bases lay between the germline ends. Germline V gene lookup returns CDR1 DFQATT and CDR2 SNEGSKA (reference sequence). The CDR3 contains 14 residues. DNA of the CDR3: TGCAGTGCTAGAGGCCGGGATGCTCTCGGCGAGCAGTACTTC. It specifies CSARGRDALGEQYF.

This chain connects TRBV3-1 to TRBJ2-6; TRBD1 might be the D (6 bases). V was cut by 4 bases and J by 2 bases, with 12 bases left in between. Germline V gene lookup returns CDR1 LGHDT and CDR2 YNNKEL (reference sequence). This CDR3 has 16 residues. CDR3 nucleotide sequence: TGTGCCAGCAGCCTACTAGGGGGAGCTGGGGCCAACGTCCTGACTTTC. Amino acid sequence: CASSLLGGAGANVLTF.

The chain employs TRBV7-2 and TRBJ1-5; no clear D. The CDR3 sequence is 14 residues long. Trimming took 4 bases from V and 0 from J, leaving 7 bases between them. Germline CDR1 reads SGHTA; CDR2 reads FQGNSA. The DNA for the CDR3 is TGTGCCAGCAGCTATAAGTATAGCAATCAGCCCCAGCATTTT. Translating gives CASSYKYSNQPQHF.

The V gene is TRBV12-3 or TRBV12-4, the J gene TRBJ2-5; 7 positions agree with TRBD2. The J call is doubtful: the DNA matches TRBJ2-1 better. There are 15 residues in the CDR3. CDR3 in amino acids: CASSLDASGYNEQFF. DNA of the CDR3: TGTGCCAGCAGTTTAGACGCTAGCGGCTACAATGAGCAGTTCTTC.

The rearrangement links TRBV29-1 to TRBJ1-1; D remains ambiguous. The ends were cut back, 4 bases at V and 4 bases at J, with 16 bases in the middle. CDR3 length equals 14 residues. Germline V CDR1 and CDR2: SQVTM, ANQGSEA. CDR3 DNA sequence: TGCAGCGTTGTAATCACGCCCGGGATCACTGAAGCTTTCTTT. Translation gives CSVVITPGITEAFF.